The rows below give T cell receptor beta chains drawn from one sample of a study of blood T cells in healthy people across ages. TCRdb reprocessed the 5' RACE reads via MiXCR and lists one record per CDR3 protein. Of 980,000 or so distinct CDR3 sequences listed, approximately 49% are singletons. Sequenced input: blood. All receptors come from a man younger than 45 in good health. Both conserved end residues are part of each CDR3. D genes are given only for firm matches. Some rows have no size entry. The others give once, few or many, or a class for an expanded clone.

d_call j_call v_call clone_size cdr3_nt cdr3_aa
TRBD1 TRBJ2-3 TRBV3-1 few TGTGCCAGCAGCCAAGAGAGTAGGCAGGGGGCGGGAGATACGCAGTATTTT CASSQESRQGAGDTQYF
TRBD1 TRBJ2-3 TRBV5-1 few TGCGCCAGCAGCACGGGACAGCCTGCCTTTAGCACAGATACGCAGTATTTT CASSTGQPAFSTDTQYF
. TRBJ1-6 TRBV20-1 . TGCAGTGCTGGCAGGGAAAAGGGTTCACCCCTCCACTTT CSAGREKGSPLHF
TRBD2 TRBJ2-7 TRBV29-1 few TGCAGCGTTGTTCTGCGGGGGACCTACGAGCAGTACTTC CSVVLRGTYEQYF
TRBD1 TRBJ2-7 TRBV14 few TGTGCCAGCAGCTACGACAGGGGTCCCTACGAGCAGTACTTC CASSYDRGPYEQYF
TRBD1 TRBJ2-1 TRBV30 . TGTGCCTGGAGTGTGGGGACAGGGGGTTATGAGCAGTTCTTC CAWSVGTGGYEQFF
TRBD1 TRBJ2-7 TRBV11-3 . TGTGCCAGCAGCCCAGGGGGCTCCCGATCCAACTACGAGCAGTACTTC CASSPGGSRSNYEQYF
TRBD2 TRBJ2-1 TRBV20-1 . TGCAGTGCTCTCGGCCGGACTAGCGGGCACTCCTACAATGTGCAGTTCTTC CSALGRTSGHSYNVQFF
. TRBJ1-1 TRBV29-1 . TGCAGCGTTGAGAACAACATGAACACTGAAGCTTTCTTT CSVENNMNTEAFF
TRBD2 TRBJ2-7 TRBV6-5 few TGTGCCAGCAGACCAAAGCGGGGGGGCTTGTACGAGCAGTACTTC CASRPKRGGLYEQYF
. TRBJ2-7 TRBV5-5 many TGTGCCAGCACCGTGACTTGGAGCTCCTACGAGCAGTACTTC CASTVTWSSYEQYF
. TRBJ2-7 TRBV12-3/TRBV12-4 . TGTGCCAGCAGTTTAGAGACACCTTCCTACGAGCAGTACTTC CASSLETPSYEQYF
. TRBJ2-7 TRBV4-2 few TGTGCCAGCAGCCAAGAAGCTGGCCCCTCCTACGAGCAGTACTTC CASSQEAGPSYEQYF
TRBD2 TRBJ2-7 TRBV20-1 . TGCAGTGCTAGAGATCTCTCTAGCGGGTACGAGCAGTACTTC CSARDLSSGYEQYF
TRBD2 TRBJ2-1 TRBV27 . TGTGCCAGCAGTCCCCTCGAGGCGGGGGGACTACGCAATGAGCAGTTCTTC CASSPLEAGGLRNEQFF
. TRBJ2-7 TRBV7-2 . TGTGCCAGCAGCTTAGCACAGAGAAGTTACAATGAGCAGTACTTC CASSLAQRSYNEQYF
TRBD2 TRBJ2-1 TRBV29-1 . TGCAGCGTTGAAAGCGGGGACAATGAGCAGTTCTTC CSVESGDNEQFF
TRBD2 TRBJ2-3 TRBV4-1 few TGCGCCAGCAGCCAAGAACCTCTAGCGGAGATCACAGATACGCAGTATTTT CASSQEPLAEITDTQYF
. TRBJ2-2 TRBV20-1 . TGCAGTGCTATCGGTCGGGGCTCGAACACCGGGGAGCTGTTTTTT CSAIGRGSNTGELFF
. TRBJ1-1 TRBV6-6 few TGTGCCAGCAGTTACTCGAGGACAGTCAACACTGAAGCTTTCTTT CASSYSRTVNTEAFF
. TRBJ2-4 TRBV2 . TGTGCCAGCAGTGAGGGCCCCGGGATGTACGAACAGTACTTC CASSEGPGMYEQYF
. TRBJ2-6 TRBV6-2/TRBV6-3 . TGTGCCAGCAGTTTGCCCACCTGGGGCTCTGGGGCCAACGTCCTGACTTTC CASSLPTWGSGANVLTF
. TRBJ2-1 TRBV6-5 . TGTGCCAGCAGTACGACAGGATCTAATGAGCAGTTCTTC CASSTTGSNEQFF
. TRBJ2-1 TRBV13 . TGTGCCAGCAGCTTCCAGGGTTCCAATGAGCAGTTCTTC CASSFQGSNEQFF
. TRBJ2-1 TRBV15 . TGTGCCACCAGCAGCTTTTACAATGAGCAGTTCTTC CATSSFYNEQFF
. TRBJ2-1 TRBV6-2/TRBV6-3 . TGTGCCAGCAGTTACAGGGGCGCGTATAATAAGCAGTTCTTC CASSYRGAYNKQFF
. TRBJ1-6 TRBV14 . TGTGCCAGCAGCCTACTTTCAAATTCACCCCTCCACTTT CASSLLSNSPLHF
. TRBJ2-7 TRBV30 few TGTGCCTGGAGAGAGGGTCGGTACGAGCAGTACTTC CAWREGRYEQYF
. TRBJ2-7 TRBV7-9 . TGTGCCAGCAGCTTATTTGGCCGCGAGCAGTACTTC CASSLFGREQYF
. TRBJ2-5 TRBV2 . TGTGCCAGCAGTGATTTTCCCGTAGGGGAGACCCAGTACTTC CASSDFPVGETQYF
. TRBJ2-1 TRBV12-3/TRBV12-4 . TGTGCCAGCAGGGGACATGACAATGAGCAGTTCTTC CASRGHDNEQFF
. TRBJ2-1 TRBV14 . TGTGCCAGCAGCCCACACGCACAGGCTAATGAGCAGTTCTTC CASSPHAQANEQFF
TRBD1 TRBJ1-4 TRBV27 once TGTGCCAGCAGTTCGGCCGGGACAGGGGAAGAAAAACTGTTTTTT CASSSAGTGEEKLFF
TRBD1 TRBJ1-2 TRBV20-1 few TGCAGTGCTAGCGGGGACAGCTCGAACTATGGCTACACCTTC CSASGDSSNYGYTF
TRBD2 TRBJ2-1 TRBV9 . TGTGCCAGCAGCCGGACTAGCGGGGGGTTCTCCTACGAGCAGTTCTTC CASSRTSGGFSYEQFF
. TRBJ1-2 TRBV7-6 . TGTGCCAGCAGCCTTCTTGGATACAACCTGGGCTACACCTTC CASSLLGYNLGYTF
. TRBJ2-7 TRBV21-1 many TGTGCCAGCAGCGCAAGGAGCTACGAGCAGTACTTC CASSARSYEQYF
. TRBJ2-1 TRBV6-1 few TGTGCCAGCAGTGAAGACACAGTCTCTTTAGGTGAGCAGTTCTTC CASSEDTVSLGEQFF
. TRBJ2-1 TRBV4-2 few TGTGCCAGCAGCCAAGAACTTTTCTTCGAGCAGTTCTTC CASSQELFFEQFF
TRBD1 TRBJ2-7 TRBV27 . TGTGCCAGCAGTCCGAGCCTGGGACAGATGAATTACGAGCAGTACTTC CASSPSLGQMNYEQYF